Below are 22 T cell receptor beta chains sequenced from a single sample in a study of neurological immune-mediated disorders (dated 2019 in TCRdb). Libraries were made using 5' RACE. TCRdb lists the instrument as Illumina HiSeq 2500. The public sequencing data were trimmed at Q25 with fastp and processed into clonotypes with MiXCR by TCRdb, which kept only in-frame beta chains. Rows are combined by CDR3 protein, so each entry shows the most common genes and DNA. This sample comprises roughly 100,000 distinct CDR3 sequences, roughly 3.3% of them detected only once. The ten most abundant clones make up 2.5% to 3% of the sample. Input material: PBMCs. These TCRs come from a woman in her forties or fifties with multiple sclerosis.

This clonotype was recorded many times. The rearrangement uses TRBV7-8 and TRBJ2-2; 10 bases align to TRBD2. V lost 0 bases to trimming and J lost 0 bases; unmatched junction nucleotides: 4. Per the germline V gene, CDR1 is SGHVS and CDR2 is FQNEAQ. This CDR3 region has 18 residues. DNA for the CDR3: TGTGCCAGCAGCTTAGCTAGCGGGGGGACCCCGAACACCGGGGAGCTGTTTTTT. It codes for CASSLASGGTPNTGELFF.

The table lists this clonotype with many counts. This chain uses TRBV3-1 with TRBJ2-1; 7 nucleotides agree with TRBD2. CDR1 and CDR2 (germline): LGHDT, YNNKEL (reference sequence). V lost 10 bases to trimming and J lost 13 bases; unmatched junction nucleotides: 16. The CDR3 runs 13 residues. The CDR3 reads CATRRLGTNSQFF. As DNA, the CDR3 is TGTGCCACCAGGAGACTCGGGACTAACTCACAGTTCTTC.

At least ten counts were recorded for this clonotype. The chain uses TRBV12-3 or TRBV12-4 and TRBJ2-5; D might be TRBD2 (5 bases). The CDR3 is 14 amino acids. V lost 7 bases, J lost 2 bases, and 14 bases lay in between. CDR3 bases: TGTGCCAGCATCCGGGGATTAGGGCAAGAGACCCAGTACTTC. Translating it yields CASIRGLGQETQYF.

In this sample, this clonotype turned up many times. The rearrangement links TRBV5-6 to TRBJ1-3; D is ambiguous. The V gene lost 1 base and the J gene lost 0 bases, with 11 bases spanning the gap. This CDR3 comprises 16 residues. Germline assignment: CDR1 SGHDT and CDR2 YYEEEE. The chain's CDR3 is CASSLRNGRSGNTIYF. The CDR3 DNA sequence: TGTGCCAGCAGCTTGAGAAACGGCCGCTCTGGAAACACCATATATTTT.

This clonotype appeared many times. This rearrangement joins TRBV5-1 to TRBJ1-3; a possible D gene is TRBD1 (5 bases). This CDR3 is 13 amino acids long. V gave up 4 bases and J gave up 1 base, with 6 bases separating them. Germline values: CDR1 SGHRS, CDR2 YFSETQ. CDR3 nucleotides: TGCGCCAGCAGCCGGGGGTCTGGAAACACCATATATTTT. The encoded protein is CASSRGSGNTIYF.

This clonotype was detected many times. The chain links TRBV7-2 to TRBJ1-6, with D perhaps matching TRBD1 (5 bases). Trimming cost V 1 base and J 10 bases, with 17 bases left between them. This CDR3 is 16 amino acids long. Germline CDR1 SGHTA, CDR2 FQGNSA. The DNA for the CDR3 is TGTGCCAGCAGCTTAGTAACCGGGACTTGGGGGTCACCCCTCCACTTT. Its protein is CASSLVTGTWGSPLHF.

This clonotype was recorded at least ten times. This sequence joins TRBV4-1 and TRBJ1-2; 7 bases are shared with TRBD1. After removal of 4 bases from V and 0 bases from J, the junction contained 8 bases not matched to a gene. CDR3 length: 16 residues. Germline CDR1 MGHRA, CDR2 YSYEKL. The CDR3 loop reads CASSPTTGIANYGYTF. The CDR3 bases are TGCGCCAGCAGCCCTACGACAGGGATTGCTAACTATGGCTACACCTTC.

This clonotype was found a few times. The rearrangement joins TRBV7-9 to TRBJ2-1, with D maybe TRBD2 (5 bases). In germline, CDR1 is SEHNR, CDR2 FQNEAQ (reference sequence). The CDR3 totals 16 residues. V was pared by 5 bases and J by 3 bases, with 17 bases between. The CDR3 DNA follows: TGTGCCAGCAGCCCCCCCACGGGATCCTACTACAATGAGCAGTTCTTC. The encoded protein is CASSPPTGSYYNEQFF.

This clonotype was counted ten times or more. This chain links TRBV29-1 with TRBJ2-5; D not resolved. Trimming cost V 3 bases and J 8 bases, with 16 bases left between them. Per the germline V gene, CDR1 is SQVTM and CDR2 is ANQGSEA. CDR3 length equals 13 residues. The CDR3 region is CSVEYSTKGTQYF. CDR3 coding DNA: TGCAGCGTTGAGTACAGCACCAAGGGCACCCAGTACTTC.

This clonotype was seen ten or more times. The CDR3 reads CASSLTGTGLPLHF. DNA of the CDR3: TGTGCCAGCAGCTTAACCGGGACAGGGCTACCCCTCCACTTT. The V gene is TRBV6-5, the J gene TRBJ1-6; TRBD1 aligns across 9 bases. Trimming took 6 bases from V and 12 from J; bases not matched to a gene: 9. CDR1 and CDR2 from the germline V gene are MNHEY and SVGAGI. CDR3 length equals 14 residues.

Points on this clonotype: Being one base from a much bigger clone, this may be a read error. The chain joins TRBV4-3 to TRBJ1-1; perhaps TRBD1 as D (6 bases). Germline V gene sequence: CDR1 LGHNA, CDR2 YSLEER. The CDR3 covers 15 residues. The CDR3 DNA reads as TGCGCCAGCAGCCGTATAGCAGGGGAGGACACTAAAGCTTTCTTT. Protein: CASSRIAGEDTKAFF.

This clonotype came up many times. The CDR3 is CSARVFGRAGETQYF. The DNA of the CDR3 is TGCAGTGCTAGAGTATTCGGACGGGCGGGAGAGACCCAGTACTTC. J is TRBJ2-5 and V is TRBV20-1, with D possibly TRBD2 on 5 matching bases. This CDR3 contains 15 residues. Germline CDR1 and CDR2: DFQATT and SNEGSKA (reference sequence). V gave up 1 base and J gave up 4 bases, with 16 bases separating them.

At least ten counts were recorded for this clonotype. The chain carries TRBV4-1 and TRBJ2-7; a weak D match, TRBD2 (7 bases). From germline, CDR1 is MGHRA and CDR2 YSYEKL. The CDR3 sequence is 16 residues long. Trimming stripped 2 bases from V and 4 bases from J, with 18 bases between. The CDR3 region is CASSQFGRGAGYEQYF. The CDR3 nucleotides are TGCGCCAGCAGCCAATTCGGTCGGGGGGCGGGATACGAGCAGTACTTC.

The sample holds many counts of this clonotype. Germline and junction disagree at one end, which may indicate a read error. The CDR3 DNA is TGTGCTAGCAGCTTAGTCGGAACCGGGCAGGAGCAGTTCTTC. This sequence encodes CASSLVGTGQEQFF. This chain connects TRBV7-7 to TRBJ2-1; no clear D gene. Germline values: CDR1 SSHAT, CDR2 FNYEAQ (reference sequence). The CDR3 consists of 14 residues.

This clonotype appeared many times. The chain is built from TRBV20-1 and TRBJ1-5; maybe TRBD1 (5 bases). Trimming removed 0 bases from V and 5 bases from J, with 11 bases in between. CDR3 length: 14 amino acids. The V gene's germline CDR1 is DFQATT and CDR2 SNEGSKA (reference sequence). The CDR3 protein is CSARDMSGDQPQHF. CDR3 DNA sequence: TGCAGTGCTAGAGATATGTCGGGGGATCAGCCCCAGCATTTT.

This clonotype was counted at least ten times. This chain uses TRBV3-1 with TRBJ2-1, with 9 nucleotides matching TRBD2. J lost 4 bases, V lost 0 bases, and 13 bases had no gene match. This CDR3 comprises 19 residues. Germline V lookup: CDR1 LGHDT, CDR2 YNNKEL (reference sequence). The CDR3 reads CASSQDFLPLAGEYNEQFF. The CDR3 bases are TGTGCCAGCAGCCAAGACTTCCTACCGTTAGCGGGGGAATACAATGAGCAGTTCTTC.

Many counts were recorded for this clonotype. CDR3 residues: CASSLRAGDYNEQFF. In DNA form, the CDR3 reads TGCGCCAGCAGCTTGAGAGCGGGGGACTACAATGAGCAGTTCTTC. The gene calls are TRBV5-1 and TRBJ2-1; 8 nucleotides agree with TRBD2. The germline CDR1 and CDR2 sequences are SGHRS and YFSETQ. With V trimmed by 1 base and J by 3 bases, 3 bases remained unmatched. CDR3 length: 15 amino acids.

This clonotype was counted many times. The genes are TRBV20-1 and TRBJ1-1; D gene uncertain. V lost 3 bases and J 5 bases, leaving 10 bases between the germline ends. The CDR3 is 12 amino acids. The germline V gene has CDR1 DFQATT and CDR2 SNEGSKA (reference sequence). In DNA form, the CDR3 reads TGCAGTGCTAGTATTAGGAGTACTGAAGCTTTCTTT. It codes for CSASIRSTEAFF.

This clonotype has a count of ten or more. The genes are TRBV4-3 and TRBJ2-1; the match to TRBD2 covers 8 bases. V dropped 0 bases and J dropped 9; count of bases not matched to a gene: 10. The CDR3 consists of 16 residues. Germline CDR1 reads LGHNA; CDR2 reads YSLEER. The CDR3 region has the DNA TGCGCCAGCAGCCAAGATTCGGGGGGGCCAGCAGGTGAGCAGTTCTTC. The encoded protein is CASSQDSGGPAGEQFF.

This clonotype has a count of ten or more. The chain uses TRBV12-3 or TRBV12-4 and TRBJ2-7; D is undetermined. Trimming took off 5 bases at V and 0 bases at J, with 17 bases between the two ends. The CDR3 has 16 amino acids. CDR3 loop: CASSKVGHLASYEQYF. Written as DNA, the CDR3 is TGTGCCAGCAGTAAGGTGGGCCACTTAGCCTCCTACGAGCAGTACTTC.

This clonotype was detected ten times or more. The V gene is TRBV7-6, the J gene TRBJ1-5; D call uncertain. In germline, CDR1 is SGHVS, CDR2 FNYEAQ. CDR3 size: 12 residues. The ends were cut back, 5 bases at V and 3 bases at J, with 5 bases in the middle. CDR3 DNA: TGTGCCAGCAGCGAACCCAATCAGCCCCAGCATTTT. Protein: CASSEPNQPQHF.

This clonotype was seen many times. The DNA for the CDR3 is TGTGCCAGCAGTGGCAACCGGGCTCCCTTTTGGGTCGGGGAGCTGTTTTTT. Its protein product is CASSGNRAPFWVGELFF. The genes are TRBV12-3 or TRBV12-4 and TRBJ2-2; no definite D call. The CDR3 has 17 amino acids. Trimming shortened V by 5 bases and J by 7 bases, and 23 bases separated the two germline ends.